Listed here are 16 T cell receptor beta chains from one sample, sequenced in a study of cytomegalovirus exposure and HLA in healthy donors. This PCR relied on a set of 60 Vbeta primers and 13 Jbeta primers. The protocol was immunoSEQ multiplex PCR, while the TCRdb copy is restricted to in-frame clones and leaves out a portion. The sample lists 120,000 to 150,000 clones, roughly 80% seen once, with 3.4% in the top ten. Sequenced: PBMCs. The receptor set was obtained from a male donor in good health and CMV-seronegative.

This clone was observed a few times. The chain is built from TRBV5-1 and TRBJ1-1; D unresolved. Germline lookup yields CDR1 SGHRS and CDR2 YFSETQ. The length of the CDR3 is 14 residues. V shed 2 bases and J shed 6 bases, with 14 bases lying between them. CDR3 amino acids: CASSFDYAGSEAFF. DNA of the CDR3: TGCGCCAGCAGCTTCGATTACGCAGGTTCTGAAGCTTTCTTT.

This rearrangement joins TRBV27 to TRBJ2-2; the D gene is possibly TRBD2 (5 bases). Between the trimmed V and J ends, which lost 7 bases and 0 bases, there was a span of 12 bases. This CDR3 spans 15 amino acids. CDR1 is MNHEY, CDR2 SMNVEV, per germline (reference sequence). CDR3 nucleotides: TGTGCCAGCACCGTTTTGGGAGCGAACACCGGGGAGCTGTTTTTT. Its protein product is CASTVLGANTGELFF.

This rearrangement joins TRBV23-1 to TRBJ2-1, with a weak D call TRBD2 (5 bases). TRBV23-1 carries the ORF label, with uncertain function. This CDR3 region has 18 residues. V was cut by 0 bases and J by 4 bases, with 19 bases left in between. The CDR3 loop reads CASSQSRSSGTLYNEQFF. The CDR3 coding sequence is TGCGCCAGCAGTCAATCGCGCTCCAGCGGTACACTATACAATGAGCAGTTCTTC.

The chain couples TRBV7-2 to TRBJ1-4, with 7 bases aligning to TRBD1. Germline CDR1 and CDR2: SGHTA and FQGNSA. This CDR3 has 16 amino acids. The ends lost 4 bases at V and 3 bases at J; junction bases unmatched: 8. The CDR3 region is CASSSETGMANEKLFF. In DNA form, the CDR3 reads TGTGCCAGCAGCTCAGAGACAGGGATGGCTAATGAAAAACTGTTTTTT. Supplemented by reference TRBV7-2 and TRBJ1-4, the full variable domain reads GAGVSQSPSNKVTEKGKDVELRCDPISGHTALYWYRQSLGQGLEFLIYFQGNSAPDKSGLPSDRFSAERTGGSVSTLTIQRTQQEDSAVYLCASSSETGMANEKLFFGSGTQLSVL.

The genes are TRBV28 and TRBJ2-7; D might be TRBD1 (5 bases). V lost 6 bases, J lost 0 bases, and 6 bases lay in between. This CDR3 is built from 12 residues. Germline loops: CDR1 MDHEN, CDR2 SYDVKM. CDR3 bases: TGTGCCAGCAGGGACAACTCCTACGAGCAGTACTTC. Translation gives CASRDNSYEQYF.

The chain joins TRBV2 to TRBJ1-4, with 9 bases fitting TRBD1. V was clipped by 5 bases and J by 7 bases; unmatched bases: 8. There are 15 residues in the CDR3. CDR1 SNHLY and CDR2 FYNNEI come from the germline V gene. CDR3 amino acids: CASSKQGASSEKLFF. The CDR3 nucleotides are TGTGCCAGCAGTAAACAGGGGGCTAGCAGTGAAAAACTGTTTTTT.

This chain joins TRBV27 and TRBJ2-7; tentatively, D is TRBD1 (6 bases). Germline assignment: CDR1 MNHEY and CDR2 SMNVEV (reference sequence). The CDR3 is 15 residues long. Trimming shortened V by 1 base and J by 4 bases, and 14 bases separated the two germline ends. The chain's CDR3 is CASSLWFQGRYEQYF. DNA for the CDR3: TGTGCCAGCAGTTTATGGTTCCAGGGGCGGTACGAGCAGTACTTC.

The rearrangement joins TRBV6-5 to TRBJ2-7; the D gene is possibly TRBD1 (5 bases). The V gene's germline CDR1 is MNHEY and CDR2 SVGAGI. Trimming cost V 0 bases and J 3 bases, with 12 bases left between them. The CDR3 is made up of 15 amino acids. The CDR3 nucleotides are TGTGCCAGCAGTTACTCTAGGGGTTGGGGCTACGAGCAGTACTTC. Residues: CASSYSRGWGYEQYF.

In its sample, this clone was seen a few times. The chain carries TRBV9 and TRBJ2-1, with 8 bases lining up with TRBD1. Germline CDR1 and CDR2: SGDLS and YYNGEE. V trimming: 0 bases; J trimming: 2 bases; junction bases outside the gene matches: 1. The CDR3 is 15 residues long. The CDR3 region has the DNA TGTGCCAGCAGCGTAGACAGGGGGGCCTACAATGAGCAGTTCTTC. Translating gives CASSVDRGAYNEQFF.

The count of this clone is one. The rearrangement uses TRBV27 and TRBJ2-1; 9 positions match TRBD2. From germline, CDR1 is MNHEY and CDR2 SMNVEV (reference sequence). The CDR3 runs 14 residues. The V gene end was trimmed by 2 bases and the J gene end by 9 bases; junction bases not matched to a gene: 5. CDR3 residues: CASSLGLAGFEQFF. CDR3 DNA sequence: TGTGCCAGCAGTTTAGGGCTAGCGGGGTTTGAGCAGTTCTTC.

V usage is TRBV18 and J usage is TRBJ1-3; D is possibly TRBD1 (5 bases). Germline values: CDR1 KGHSH, CDR2 LQKENI. The CDR3 sequence is 16 residues long. V gave up 6 bases and J gave up 0 bases, with 15 bases separating them. The CDR3 is CASSPRQLDSGNTIYF. Written as DNA, the CDR3 is TGTGCCAGCTCCCCCCGACAGCTTGACTCTGGAAACACCATATATTTT.

This clone was seen more than once but under ten times. The rearrangement uses TRBV29-1 and TRBJ2-1; 11 positions agree with TRBD1. With 3 bases clipped from V and 8 bases from J, the junction kept 6 bases outside the gene matches. Germline V lookup: CDR1 SQVTM, CDR2 ANQGSEA. The CDR3 is 14 amino acids. The CDR3 loop is CSVEGQGVFDEQFF. The CDR3 DNA is TGCAGCGTTGAGGGACAGGGGGTATTCGATGAGCAGTTCTTC.

V gene TRBV9 combines with J gene TRBJ1-2, with D perhaps TRBD1 (5 bases). Germline lookup yields CDR1 SGDLS and CDR2 YYNGEE. Trimming took 3 bases from V and 0 from J, leaving 6 bases between them. This CDR3 spans 13 amino acids. The DNA for the CDR3 is TGTGCCAGCAGCGCACAGGCTAACTATGGCTACACCTTC. Protein product: CASSAQANYGYTF.

This sequence joins TRBV6-6 and TRBJ2-7; no definite D call. CDR3 length equals 15 residues. Germline-derived CDR1 and CDR2 are MNHNY and SVGAGI (reference sequence). V dropped 2 bases and J dropped 6 bases, with 17 bases sitting between them. This chain's CDR3 is CASSYPPAGRPEQYF. The CDR3 DNA sequence: TGTGCCAGCAGTTACCCCCCGGCAGGAAGACCCGAGCAGTACTTC.

This chain joins TRBV27 and TRBJ2-5, with 7 positions matching TRBD1. The trim removed 7 bases at V and 4 bases at J, leaving 9 bases unmatched. Germline V lookup: CDR1 MNHEY, CDR2 SMNVEV (reference sequence). The CDR3 has 14 residues. In nucleotides, the CDR3 is TGTGCCAGCAAGCGCCCAGGGGGTGGAGAGACCCAGTACTTC. Its protein product is CASKRPGGGETQYF.

V is TRBV5-4 and J is TRBJ1-2, with 8 positions matching TRBD1. After removal of 5 bases from V and 5 bases from J, the junction contained 8 bases not matched to a gene. The germline V gene encodes CDR1 SGHNT and CDR2 YYREEE (reference sequence). The CDR3 extends over 14 amino acids. CDR3 nucleotides: TGTGCCAGCAGAGAACCGGGACAGGCTTATGGCTACACCTTC. It encodes CASREPGQAYGYTF.